A single sample gave rise to the 27 T cell receptor beta chains below, sequenced in a study of monozygotic twins with inflammatory bowel disease. TCRdb re-called the 5' RACE reads; one entry per CDR3 protein, DNA not given. This specimen shows 90,000 to 110,000 distinct CDR3 sequences; the ten leading clones hold roughly 12%. Sequencing was carried out using blood. The origin of the receptors is a human donor with ulcerative colitis or Crohn's disease, or a healthy co-twin of an affected twin (not recorded which).

The gene calls are TRBV5-1 and TRBJ1-2. This CDR3 is 13 amino acids long. Germline V gene data show CDR1 as SGHRS and CDR2 as YFSETQ. The CDR3 protein is CASSLPTSYGYTF.

The V and J genes are TRBV7-2 and TRBJ2-7; TCRdb designates TRBD2, a call that cannot be tested without DNA. CDR3 size: 16 residues. Germline V lookup: CDR1 SGHTA, CDR2 FQGNSA. CDR3 loop: CASSLGLAGALYEQYF.

CDR3 loop: CSAIRQQGAREKLFF. The chain links TRBV20-1 to TRBJ1-4; the TCRdb D gene call, TRBD1, has no DNA to confirm it. The CDR3 extends over 15 amino acids. Germline V gene data show CDR1 as DFQATT and CDR2 as SNEGSKA (reference sequence).

CDR3 sequence: CASSSPQGWNSYNEQFF. The V call is TRBV19, the J call TRBJ2-1; TCRdb gives TRBD1 as the D gene, but with no DNA this cannot be confirmed. Per germline, CDR1 LNHDA and CDR2 SQIVND (reference sequence). This CDR3 has 17 amino acids.

This rearrangement joins TRBV28 to TRBJ1-5; there is no DNA to check the TCRdb D call of TRBD1. The CDR3 covers 16 residues. Looked up from germline, CDR1 is MDHEN and CDR2 is SYDVKM. The CDR3 region is CASSPPRGNSNQPQHF.

The chain is built from TRBV12-3 or TRBV12-4 and TRBJ2-7; the D call from TCRdb, TRBD2, cannot be confirmed without DNA. This CDR3 is built from 15 residues. The CDR3: CASSFVAGDSYEQYF.

The rearrangement joins TRBV2 to TRBJ2-5; TCRdb selects TRBD1, and the lack of DNA leaves this call unchecked. The CDR3 covers 13 residues. CDR1 is SNHLY, CDR2 FYNNEI, per germline. The CDR3 sequence: CASSSIPLIPQYF. The full variable domain, completed using reference TRBV2 and TRBJ2-5, is EPEVTQTPSHQVTQMGQEVILRCVPISNHLYFYWYRQILGQKVEFLVSFYNNEISEKSEIFDDQFSVERPDGSNFTLKIRSTKLEDSAMYFCASSSIPLIPQYFGPGTRLLVL.

The chain uses TRBV19 and TRBJ1-1. Per germline, CDR1 LNHDA and CDR2 SQIVND (reference sequence). The CDR3 is 12 residues long. The CDR3 here is CASSMRGTEAFF.

The chain recombines TRBV5-1 with TRBJ1-1; the D call from TCRdb, TRBD1, cannot be confirmed without DNA. Germline V lookup: CDR1 SGHRS, CDR2 YFSETQ. The CDR3 runs 14 residues. The CDR3 reads CASSFGGAFTEAFF.

The rearrangement uses TRBV9 and TRBJ2-2. This CDR3 is built from 14 residues. The germline gives CDR1 SGDLS, CDR2 YYNGEE. Here the CDR3 reads CASSPRVAHGELFF.

The chain employs TRBV6-5 and TRBJ1-6. The CDR3 extends over 12 amino acids. In germline, CDR1 is MNHEY, CDR2 SVGAGI. The CDR3 loop reads CASSYLSSPLHF.

This chain links TRBV28 with TRBJ2-2; the TCRdb call, TRBD1, lacks DNA for checking. Per the germline V gene, CDR1 is MDHEN and CDR2 is SYDVKM. This CDR3 has 15 amino acids. This chain's CDR3 is CASRPAGGATGELFF.

The chain uses TRBV12-3 or TRBV12-4 and TRBJ1-1; TCRdb reports TRBD1, a call that lacks DNA to check it against. This CDR3 comprises 16 residues. The CDR3 loop is CASSQGQEGMNTEAFF.

The chain is built from TRBV12-3 or TRBV12-4 and TRBJ2-7; the D call of TRBD1 rests on TCRdb alone, since no DNA is present to check it. The CDR3 length is 15 residues. The CDR3 is CASSLVLGQFNEQYF.

V usage is TRBV18 and J usage is TRBJ2-3; absent DNA, TCRdb's TRBD1 call cannot be checked. Per germline, CDR1 KGHSH and CDR2 LQKENI. The CDR3 is made up of 20 amino acids. CDR3 sequence reads: CASSPAGADPQAKGGYTQYF.

This chain uses TRBV6-5 with TRBJ1-2. CDR1 is MNHEY, CDR2 SVGAGI, per germline. This CDR3 has 13 amino acids. CDR3: CASSYSIRVGYTF.

The V and J genes are TRBV7-2 and TRBJ2-4; TCRdb's D gene call, TRBD2, goes unchecked for lack of DNA. Germline V lookup: CDR1 SGHTA, CDR2 FQGNSA. The CDR3 spans 15 residues. The CDR3 loop is CASSLTLEGHGIQYF.

The chain recombines TRBV27 with TRBJ2-5; TCRdb returns TRBD1, unconfirmable since there is no DNA. The CDR3 covers 15 residues. Germline CDR1 reads MNHEY; CDR2 reads SMNVEV (reference sequence). The CDR3 is CASSFAGQGRETQYF.

The V gene is TRBV13, the J gene TRBJ2-3; without DNA, the TCRdb call of TRBD1 cannot be checked. The CDR3 covers 15 residues. Germline CDR1 reads PRHDT; CDR2 reads FYEKMQ (reference sequence). CDR3 loop: CASSLFPGFTDTQYF.

This chain uses TRBV5-1 with TRBJ1-2. CDR1 SGHRS and CDR2 YFSETQ come from the germline V gene. This CDR3 has 15 amino acids. The CDR3 here is CASSLEADFNYGYTF. The full variable domain, rest sourced from reference TRBV5-1 and TRBJ1-2, is KAGVTQTPRYLIKTRGQQVTLSCSPISGHRSVSWYQQTPGQGLQFLFEYFSETQRNKGNFPGRFSGRQFSNSRSEMNVSTLELGDSALYLCASSLEADFNYGYTFGSGTRLTVV.

V usage is TRBV5-6 and J usage is TRBJ2-7; TCRdb lists TRBD1, though no DNA is available to test this call. This CDR3 comprises 15 residues. Germline V gives CDR1 SGHDT, CDR2 YYEEEE. The CDR3 spells CASSPAGRSTYEQYF.

V gene TRBV13 combines with J gene TRBJ2-6. In germline, CDR1 is PRHDT, CDR2 FYEKMQ (reference sequence). The CDR3 totals 17 residues. CDR3 sequence reads: CASSLTSGDSGANVLTF. Based on the CDR3 plus reference TRBV13 and TRBJ2-6, the full variable domain is AAGVIQSPRHLIKEKRETATLKCYPIPRHDTVYWYQQGPGQDPQFLISFYEKMQSDKGSIPDRFSAQQFSDYHSELNMSSLELGDSALYFCASSLTSGDSGANVLTFGAGSRLTVL.

The chain joins TRBV7-8 to TRBJ1-4. Per germline, CDR1 SGHVS and CDR2 FQNEAQ. The CDR3 runs to 18 residues. CDR3 sequence reads: CASSLAPSVGRTNEKLFF.

V gene TRBV27 combines with J gene TRBJ1-1; TCRdb designates TRBD1, a call that cannot be tested without DNA. The CDR3 contains 16 residues. CDR1 MNHEY and CDR2 SMNVEV come from the germline V gene (reference sequence). The CDR3 sequence is CASSLQVSVANTEAFF.

The genes are TRBV5-1 and TRBJ2-1; TCRdb selects TRBD2, and the lack of DNA leaves this call unchecked. Germline CDR1 and CDR2: SGHRS and YFSETQ. The CDR3 totals 16 residues. CDR3 in amino acids: CASSLEGALEGDEQFF.

The chain employs TRBV7-2 and TRBJ1-1; no DNA is available, so the TRBD1 call from TCRdb remains unchecked. The length of the CDR3 is 12 residues. CDR1 is SGHTA, CDR2 FQGNSA, per germline. The CDR3 here is CASSKTDTEAFF.

The rearrangement uses TRBV5-1 and TRBJ2-3; TCRdb returns TRBD1, unconfirmable since there is no DNA. The CDR3 is 15 amino acids. CDR1 and CDR2 from the germline V gene are SGHRS and YFSETQ. CDR3: CASSAILGGTDTQYF.